The 26 T cell receptor beta chains reported below all come from one sample, sequenced in a study of blood T cell repertoires in COVID-19 (TCRdb year 2020). Preparation of the library involved the immunoSEQ multiplex PCR assay. Entries here come from immuneACCESS through TCRdb and include only in-frame sequences with V and J called. Some clones fail to appear in such tables; in the studies checked, an unresolved V gene covers under half of the shortfall, and the cause of the remainder is unknown. A total of 150,000 to 200,000 clones appear in this sample, 70% to 90% of them only once. About 0.95% of the sample belongs to the ten largest clones. The sample consisted of peripheral blood. All receptors come from a man aged 35 to 55 with acute or convalescent COVID-19.

The chain couples TRBV5-1 to TRBJ2-1; 10 nucleotides align to TRBD2. CDR1 is SGHRS, CDR2 YFSETQ, per germline. The trim removed 0 bases at V and 9 bases at J, leaving 12 bases unmatched. The CDR3 is 17 residues long. The CDR3 sequence: CASSLATGASGGPEQFF. The CDR3 DNA is TGCGCCAGCAGCTTGGCTACGGGTGCTAGCGGGGGCCCTGAGCAGTTCTTC.

The chain links TRBV6-5 to TRBJ1-5; possible D gene TRBD1, 5 bases. Germline values: CDR1 MNHEY, CDR2 SVGAGI. CDR3 length equals 14 residues. The V end lost 7 bases, the J end lost 5 bases, and 15 bases lay between the germline ends. CDR3 in amino acids: CASNRRDGYQPQHF. In DNA form, the CDR3 reads TGTGCCAGCAATAGGAGGGACGGGTATCAGCCCCAGCATTTT.

The chain employs TRBV3-1 (or the pseudogene TRBV3-2) and TRBJ1-3, with D uncertain. CDR1 and CDR2 from the germline V gene are LGHDT and YNNKEL (reference sequence). The CDR3 runs to 15 residues. V lost 4 bases and J 0 bases, leaving 10 bases between the germline ends. The CDR3 is CASSPYGSSGNTIYF. The CDR3 DNA is TGTGCCAGCAGCCCCTACGGGAGCTCTGGAAACACCATATATTTT.

The genes are TRBV28 and TRBJ1-6; perhaps TRBD1 as D (6 bases). The ends were cut back, 5 bases at V and 7 bases at J, with 12 bases in the middle. CDR1 and CDR2 from the germline V gene are MDHEN and SYDVKM. The CDR3 covers 14 residues. The CDR3 protein is CASSPGTKNSPLHF. In DNA, the CDR3 is TGTGCCAGCAGTCCCGGGACAAAGAATTCACCCCTCCACTTT.

The rearrangement joins TRBV11-3 to TRBJ1-1, with 9 bases that match TRBD1. In germline, CDR1 is SGHNT, CDR2 YENEEA. This CDR3 region has 16 residues. V was pared by 1 base and J by 4 bases, with 7 bases of the junction left unmatched. CDR3 in DNA: TGTGCCAGCAGCTTAGGGGACAGGGTCGGGGGCACTGAAGCTTTCTTT. Its protein is CASSLGDRVGGTEAFF.

The V and J genes are TRBV3-1 (or the pseudogene TRBV3-2) and TRBJ2-3, with 8 nucleotides matching TRBD1. V was pared by 5 bases and J by 2 bases, with 6 bases of the junction left unmatched. Germline V CDR1 and CDR2: LGHDT, YNNKEL (reference sequence). CDR3 length: 15 amino acids. The DNA of the CDR3 is TGTGCCAGCAGCACCCGGACAGGGTCCACAGATACGCAGTATTTT. It codes for CASSTRTGSTDTQYF.

This clone has just a few counts. The chain joins TRBV2 to TRBJ2-7; D unresolved. Trimming took off 2 bases at V and 9 bases at J, with 11 bases between the two ends. Germline-derived CDR1 and CDR2 are SNHLY and FYNNEI. This CDR3 is 12 amino acids long. The CDR3 sequence is CASSETTRLQYF. CDR3 sequence (DNA): TGTGCCAGCAGTGAAACTACCCGACTGCAGTACTTC.

The chain uses TRBV5-4 and TRBJ2-5; TRBD2 aligns across 8 bases. The V gene end was trimmed by 5 bases and the J gene end by 1 base; junction bases not matched to a gene: 4. CDR3 length equals 14 residues. The germline gives CDR1 SGHNT, CDR2 YYREEE (reference sequence). For the CDR3, the DNA is TGTGCCAGCAGTTCAGGACTAGCCCAAGAGACCCAGTACTTC. Its protein product is CASSSGLAQETQYF.

The chain carries TRBV5-1 and TRBJ2-2, with TRBD2 matching over 14 bases. Germline CDR1 is SGHRS and CDR2 is YFSETQ. The CDR3 spans 19 residues. V shed 0 bases and J 7 bases; nucleotides not matched to a gene: 11. In DNA, the CDR3 is TGCGCCAGCAGCTTGGTCGGGACTAGCGGGGGACTTATTGACGGGGAGCTGTTTTTT. It codes for CASSLVGTSGGLIDGELFF. The full variable domain, with the rest looked up from reference TRBV5-1 and TRBJ2-2, is KAGVTQTPRYLIKTRGQQVTLSCSPISGHRSVSWYQQTPGQGLQFLFEYFSETQRNKGNFPGRFSGRQFSNSRSEMNVSTLELGDSALYLCASSLVGTSGGLIDGELFFGEGSRLTVL.

This clone came up a few times. The V and J genes are TRBV9 and TRBJ1-3; D is ambiguous. The CDR3 length is 13 residues. V lost 5 bases, J lost 0 bases, and 6 bases lay in between. The V gene's germline CDR1 is SGDLS and CDR2 YYNGEE. CDR3 nucleotides: TGTGCCAGCAGGCGGAGCTCTGGAAACACCATATATTTT. Translation: CASRRSSGNTIYF.

The chain carries TRBV16 and TRBJ2-7; 7 bases match TRBD2. Germline CDR1 and CDR2: KGHSY and FQNENV. Unmatched junction bases numbered 5, after V lost 2 bases and J lost 7 bases. This CDR3 is built from 13 residues. This CDR3 is CASSQSKAGEQYF. In DNA form, the CDR3 reads TGTGCCAGCAGCCAAAGCAAAGCGGGGGAGCAGTACTTC. Based on the CDR3 plus reference TRBV16 and TRBJ2-7, the full variable domain is GEEVAQTPKHLVRGEGQKAKLYCAPIKGHSYVFWYQQVLKNEFKFLISFQNENVFDETGMPKERFSAKCLPNSPCSLEIQATKLEDSAVYFCASSQSKAGEQYFGPGTRLTVT.

The rearrangement uses TRBV7-8 and TRBJ1-2, with D unresolved. The CDR3 runs to 14 residues. With 0 bases removed from V and 5 bases from J, the gap between germline ends came to 10 bases. Looked up from germline, CDR1 is SGHVS and CDR2 is FQNEAQ. The CDR3 loop is CASSLAVAEYGYTF. Here the CDR3 DNA reads TGTGCCAGCAGCTTAGCGGTGGCGGAGTATGGCTACACCTTC.

V usage is TRBV19 and J usage is TRBJ1-6, with 9 bases matching TRBD1. Germline-derived CDR1 and CDR2 are LNHDA and SQIVND (reference sequence). CDR3 size: 15 residues. With 6 bases clipped from V and 10 bases from J, the junction kept 10 bases outside the gene matches. The CDR3 protein is CASSATQGAGSPLHF. CDR3 in DNA: TGTGCCAGTAGCGCAACACAGGGGGCTGGATCACCCCTCCACTTT.

This clone was counted many times. V and J are TRBV19 and TRBJ1-5; D is unresolved. The CDR3 sequence is 15 residues long. Germline assignment: CDR1 LNHDA and CDR2 SQIVND (reference sequence). The V and J ends lost 3 bases and 1 base respectively, with 10 bases between them. The CDR3 spells CASSIGSRSNQPQHF. The CDR3, as DNA: TGTGCCAGTAGTATTGGGTCGAGGAGCAATCAGCCCCAGCATTTT.

The rearrangement joins TRBV6-1 to TRBJ1-2, with D possibly matching TRBD1 (6 bases). V gave up 2 bases and J gave up 4 bases, with 11 bases separating them. Looked up from germline, CDR1 is MNHNS and CDR2 is SASEGT. The CDR3 contains 14 residues. For the CDR3, the DNA is TGTGCCAGCAGTGAATCAGGGGAACCCTATGGCTACACCTTC. This translates into CASSESGEPYGYTF.

The chain recombines TRBV7-9 with TRBJ2-5; 9 bases align to TRBD1. CDR1 is SEHNR, CDR2 FQNEAQ, per germline (reference sequence). The CDR3 is 17 residues long. The V gene end was trimmed by 4 bases and the J gene end by 3 bases; junction bases not matched to a gene: 12. The CDR3 loop is CASSSRAGQGVKETQYF. The CDR3 DNA reads as TGTGCCAGCAGCTCTCGAGCGGGACAGGGAGTAAAAGAGACCCAGTACTTC.

The chain joins TRBV11-2 to TRBJ1-2; 8 positions match TRBD1. The germline CDR1 and CDR2 sequences are SGHAT and FQNNGV. Germline trimming cut 4 bases from V and 4 bases from J; bases unmatched to any gene: 8. This CDR3 has 15 residues. CDR3 region: CASSSRGQGSYGYTF. The DNA of the CDR3 is TGTGCCAGCAGCTCCCGCGGACAGGGCAGCTATGGCTACACCTTC.

This clone has a handful of counts. J is TRBJ2-2 and V is TRBV6-6, with unresolved D. Germline V gene lookup returns CDR1 MNHNY and CDR2 SVGAGI (reference sequence). The V end was cut by 0 bases, the J end by 6 bases, with 8 bases between. The CDR3 has 14 amino acids. In DNA, the CDR3 is TGTGCCAGCAGTTACTCGACGCAGGCCGGGGAGCTGTTTTTT. Encoded protein: CASSYSTQAGELFF.

The chain links TRBV7-3 to TRBJ1-1; no clear D. This CDR3 has 13 amino acids. The germline gives CDR1 SGHTA, CDR2 FQGTGA. Deletions cut 5 bases from V and 5 bases from J, with 12 bases between. The CDR3 nucleotides read TGTGCCAGCAGCGCAGCGAGTGGGACTGAAGCTTTCTTT. Encoded protein: CASSAASGTEAFF.

This chain joins TRBV30 and TRBJ2-2, with a possible D match to TRBD1 (5 bases). The germline CDR1 and CDR2 sequences are GTSNPN and SVGIG (reference sequence). V lost 0 bases and J lost 6, with 17 bases in between. The CDR3 length is 16 residues. CDR3 region: CAWSVQAVLSAGELFF. The CDR3, as DNA: TGTGCCTGGAGTGTACAGGCTGTCTTATCGGCCGGGGAGCTGTTTTTT.

The V gene is TRBV7-2, the J gene TRBJ1-2; D is perhaps TRBD1 (5 bases). This CDR3 has 14 amino acids. The germline gives CDR1 SGHTA, CDR2 FQGNSA. Trimming removed 5 bases at V and 5 bases at J, with 15 bases between. CDR3: CASSASRVSYGYTF. Here the CDR3 DNA reads TGTGCCAGCAGCGCGTCCAGGGTTTCATATGGCTACACCTTC.

The rearrangement uses TRBV15 and TRBJ1-3; D gene uncertain. Trimming stripped 1 base from V and 1 base from J, with 11 bases between. CDR1 is LNHNV and CDR2 is YYDKDF in the germline V gene (reference sequence). The CDR3 length is 16 residues. CDR3 sequence (DNA): TGTGCCACCAGCAGAGGGGCAGCCCTGTCTGGAAACACCATATATTTT. Amino acid sequence: CATSRGAALSGNTIYF.

This CDR3 is CASSPGQIIYSYEQYF. The DNA of the CDR3 is TGTGCCAGTAGTCCCGGACAGATCATTTACTCCTACGAGCAGTACTTC. The chain uses TRBV19 and TRBJ2-7; possibly TRBD1 for D (6 bases). The CDR3 is 16 amino acids. The ends were cut back, 5 bases at V and 0 bases at J, with 17 bases in the middle. Germline CDR1 and CDR2: LNHDA and SQIVND (reference sequence).

V usage is TRBV5-8 and J usage is TRBJ1-4; D possibly corresponds to TRBD1 (5 bases). The CDR3 extends over 11 amino acids. V gave up 0 bases and J gave up 16 bases, with 10 bases separating them. Germline V gene sequence: CDR1 SGHTS, CDR2 YDEGEE. The CDR3 protein is CASSLEGLKFF. The DNA for the CDR3 is TGTGCCAGCAGCTTGGAGGGACTAAAGTTTTTT.

The chain carries TRBV30 and TRBJ2-6, with 9 nucleotides matching TRBD1. The J segment lost 0 bases and the V segment lost 8 bases, leaving 5 bases of the junction unmatched. Per germline, CDR1 GTSNPN and CDR2 SVGIG (reference sequence). The CDR3 loop spans 15 amino acids. This CDR3 is CAADRGGSGANVLTF. The CDR3 nucleotides read TGTGCCGCGGACAGGGGTGGCTCTGGGGCCAACGTCCTGACTTTC.

This clone was observed a single time. The chain couples TRBV5-5 to TRBJ1-4; tentative D call: TRBD1 (5 bases). Germline CDR1 reads SGHKS; CDR2 reads YYEKEE (reference sequence). With 3 bases removed from V and 0 bases from J, the gap between germline ends came to 9 bases. The CDR3 runs to 15 residues. Here the CDR3 DNA reads TGTGCCAGCAGCTCTGCGGGGGCAACTAATGAAAAACTGTTTTTT. This gives the protein CASSSAGATNEKLFF. The entire variable domain, with the rest obtained from reference TRBV5-5 and TRBJ1-4, is as follows: DAGVTQSPTHLIKTRGQQVTLRCSPISGHKSVSWYQQVLGQGPQFIFQYYEKEERGRGNFPDRFSARQFPNYSSELNVNALLLGDSALYLCASSSAGATNEKLFFGSGTQLSVL.